This T cell receptor (beta chain) was captured by sequencing in a study of blood T cell repertoires in COVID-19. J lost 6 bases, V lost 0 bases, and 7 bases had no gene match. CDR1 and CDR2 (germline): MNHEY, SVGAGI. This CDR3 spans 16 amino acids. This table comes from immunoSEQ multiplex PCR, and its TCRdb copy is limited to in-frame clones, with some not included. The sample yields 150,000 or so clones, about 72% seen once. The sequencing sample was made of peripheral blood. V usage is TRBV6-5 and J usage is TRBJ1-1; 10 nucleotides match TRBD1. This sequence was found in a woman in her sixties or seventies with acute or convalescent COVID-19. Here the CDR3 reads CASSYSEGQGRPEAFF. In nucleotides, the CDR3 is TGTGCCAGCAGTTACTCTGAGGGACAGGGGAGGCCTGAAGCTTTCTTT.